Listed below are T cell receptor beta chains from one sample, sequenced in a study of blood T cell repertoires in COVID-19. The assay was immunoSEQ multiplex PCR, and TCRdb's table has in-frame clones only and misses some. This repertoire shows approximately 45,000 clones, about 88% found once; its top ten account for over 4.5%. The source material was peripheral blood. The receptors were sampled from a man in his forties or fifties with active COVID-19. Both conserved end residues are trimmed from each CDR3.

V gene: TRBV4-1; CDR3 protein: ASSQERAGASYEQY
V gene: TRBV7-2; CDR3 protein: ASRNSISSYEQY
V gene: TRBV28; CDR3 protein: ASRSLRATPYEQY
V gene: TRBV19; CDR3 protein: ASSMDVQGEQPQH
V gene: TRBV7-8; CDR3 protein: ASSPRTGVSSYEQY
V gene: TRBV6-2/TRBV6-3; CDR3 protein: ASSPARNRGPGYGYT
V gene: TRBV3-1/TRBV3-2; CDR3 protein: ASSQEPELAQETQY
V gene: TRBV11-2; CDR3 protein: ASRNPGGSMYGYT
V gene: TRBV3-1/TRBV3-2; CDR3 protein: ASSPDRVGSGNTIY
V gene: TRBV19; CDR3 protein: ASRGRGHEQF
V gene: TRBV6-5; CDR3 protein: ASSQSGDTGELF
V gene: TRBV12-5; CDR3 protein: ASGLGLAGPTDTQY
V gene: TRBV10-1; CDR3 protein: ASSVGLGDTQY
V gene: TRBV24-1; CDR3 protein: ATSDFAGSSYNEQF
V gene: TRBV20-1; CDR3 protein: SASRQGRHTEAF
V gene: TRBV11-2; CDR3 protein: ASSSRDRDLNIQY
V gene: TRBV9; CDR3 protein: ASSVESAGLANEQF
V gene: TRBV3-1/TRBV3-2; CDR3 protein: ASSQKAAWDEQY
V gene: TRBV5-1; CDR3 protein: ASGEAVYSYNEQF
V gene: TRBV12-3/TRBV12-4; CDR3 protein: ASTPGGLLGYT
V gene: TRBV5-4; CDR3 protein: ASSLLGQENIQY
V gene: TRBV5-5; CDR3 protein: ASSLDLATSTDTQY
V gene: TRBV19; CDR3 protein: ASSDTGDQPQH
V gene: TRBV19; CDR3 protein: ASRGNRGLAETDTQY
V gene: TRBV12-3/TRBV12-4; CDR3 protein: ASSPNPTAGEF
V gene: TRBV18; CDR3 protein: ASSPRGANEKLF
V gene: TRBV6-5; CDR3 protein: ASTRQGQTQY
V gene: TRBV18; CDR3 protein: ASSHEGEPYEQY
V gene: TRBV7-2; CDR3 protein: ASSVTEAFYQPQH
V gene: TRBV7-9; CDR3 protein: ASSIGTGGGETQY
V gene: TRBV9; CDR3 protein: ASSVDGTAFYEQY
V gene: TRBV28; CDR3 protein: ASMAAGRGQETQY
V gene: TRBV28; CDR3 protein: ASSSQNLAGEETQY
V gene: TRBV5-1; CDR3 protein: ASMRSGRALSYNEQF
V gene: TRBV18; CDR3 protein: ASSQATAGEAF